This paragraph covers one T cell receptor beta chain sequence. There is no known antigen for this receptor. The data derive from a study of T cells expressing NK-cell markers (dated by TCRdb to about 2020). Context from the whole study: Three sorted T-cell subsets (CD3+CD56+NKG2C+, CD3+CD56+NKG2C- and CD3+CD56-NKG2C+) from about 8 donors had their TCR beta-chain repertoires profiled. Of the eight sequenced donors, seven were found to be HCMV-seropositive and one was found to be HCMV-seronegative. Illumina HiSeq 2000/2500, MiSeq or NextSeq was used to sequence libraries as 2 x 150 bp reads. The study sequenced eight donors, all healthy volunteers chosen at random: three men and five women.

For sequencing, an Illumina HiSeq 2000 was employed. The TCR beta cDNA libraries were made using 5'RACE template switching, a step that added both a universal primer site and unique molecular identifiers. Priming for cDNA synthesis came from the TCR beta constant segment, and two successive PCR amplification steps followed. For the original study's pipeline: MIGEC was used to demultiplex reads and group reads by UMI, and MiTCR was used to assemble and quantify clonotypes. To exclude erroneous sequences, only TCR cDNA sequences supported by at least two reads were retained. The tcR package was used for downstream repertoire analysis, and clonotypes were matched between fractions using CDR3 nucleotide sequence together with V segment. VDJmatch was used to annotate antigen specificity against VDJdb, with one amino acid substitution allowed in CDR3. Once TCRdb had reprocessed the reads, it stored one entry per CDR3 protein sequence and supplied no DNA. What appears here as the V and J calls and clone size reflects TCRdb's work, not the paper's. The table for this sample records 130,000 to 150,000 distinct CDR3 sequences. The top ten constitute roughly an eighth of the sample.

A commercial ELISA kit detecting HCMV-specific IgG in serum was used to determine HCMV serostatus. Ficoll density gradient centrifugation was used to isolate peripheral blood mononuclear cells from blood. The investigation overall reported the following: In more than 5 donors, the dominant CD3+CD56+NKG2C+ clonotypes were found to rank among the top 10 CD8+ clonotypes and to make up 1.0-7.0% of CD8+ T cells. Those dominant clonotypes were again the most abundant among CD3+CD56-NKG2C+ cells in a handful of donors, at about 28.3-65%. Whether the expanded NKG2C-expressing T cell clones were specific for HCMV antigens was left unclear.

The sequencing sample was made of blood T cells: a sorted CD56 or NKG2C T cell subset, CD4+ or CD8+ T cells, or bulk PBMC T cells (not recorded which). The clonotype was recovered from a man aged 18 to 29 in good health. Donor details come from another sample of the same person, matched by shared clones.

The CDR3: CASSLVAGGYGYTF. Recombination joined TRBV12-3 or TRBV12-4 with TRBJ1-2; the TCRdb D gene call, TRBD1, has no DNA to confirm it. Inclusive of the bounding cysteine and phenylalanine, the CDR3 is 14 residues long. DNA is not recorded here.